These T cell receptor beta chains were read from a single sample in a study of T cell responses to AZD1222 COVID-19 vaccine. The method was immunoSEQ multiplex PCR; TCRdb's version includes in-frame clones alone and lacks a portion of them. This table holds about 180,000 clones, 88% found once. Sequenced here: peripheral blood, sampled on day 0 of AZD1222 vaccination. These receptors came from an adult in good health. Each CDR3 is given with its conserved first and last residue. A D gene is named only where the DNA matches it firmly. Only some rows state a clone size, as once, few, many or a class for expanded clones.

clone_size	j_call	v_call	d_call	cdr3_aa	cdr3_nt
NA	TRBJ2-1	TRBV27	NA	CASSPGAAYNEQFF	TGTGCCAGCAGCCCCGGGGCCGCATACAATGAGCAGTTCTTC
NA	TRBJ2-2	TRBV20-1	NA	CSASHKGFAGELFF	TGCAGTGCTAGTCACAAGGGATTTGCCGGGGAGCTGTTTTTT
NA	TRBJ1-3	TRBV11-2	NA	CASSLPGQNSGNTIYF	TGTGCCAGCAGCTTACCAGGACAGAACTCTGGAAACACCATATATTTT
NA	TRBJ1-5	TRBV28	NA	CAILGVYSNQPQHF	TGTGCCATCCTCGGGGTTTATAGCAATCAGCCCCAGCATTTT
NA	TRBJ1-2	TRBV7-9	TRBD1	CASSLPRDSLNYGYTF	TGTGCCAGCAGCTTACCAAGGGACAGTTTAAACTATGGCTACACCTTC
NA	TRBJ1-2	TRBV28	NA	CASSRGGQGYGYTF	TGTGCCAGCAGCCGGGGGGGGCAGGGCTATGGCTACACCTTC
NA	TRBJ1-2	TRBV2	NA	CASSDWQGLGGYTF	TGTGCCAGCAGTGACTGGCAGGGTCTCGGTGGCTACACCTTC
NA	TRBJ1-1	TRBV28	NA	CASSLGEIGTEAFF	TGTGCCAGCAGTTTGGGGGAGATTGGGACTGAAGCTTTCTTT
NA	TRBJ2-2	TRBV7-8	NA	CASSSRARSGELFF	TGTGCCAGCAGCTCCAGAGCGAGGTCCGGGGAGCTGTTTTTT
few	TRBJ2-3	TRBV7-2	NA	CASSLEGLGTDTQYF	TGTGCCAGCAGCTTAGAAGGGCTTGGCACAGATACGCAGTATTTT
few	TRBJ2-2	TRBV19	TRBD2	CASSMGTSVSGELFF	TGTGCCAGTAGTATGGGGACTAGCGTTTCCGGGGAGCTGTTTTTT
NA	TRBJ2-7	TRBV5-6	NA	CASSPPGAQTYEQYF	TGTGCCAGCAGCCCCCCCGGGGCTCAAACCTACGAGCAGTACTTC
NA	TRBJ2-2	TRBV7-3	TRBD1	CASSLNRGRELFF	TGTGCCAGCAGCTTAAACAGGGGTAGGGAGCTGTTTTTT
NA	TRBJ1-3	TRBV9	NA	CASSSYRSLSGNTIYF	TGTGCCAGCTCCTCCTACCGATCATTATCTGGAAACACCATATATTTT
NA	TRBJ2-7	TRBV13	NA	CASSLAIAEQYF	TGTGCCAGCAGCTTAGCCATCGCCGAGCAGTACTTC
NA	TRBJ2-6	TRBV12-5	NA	CASGLVLAGPGANVLTF	TGTGCTAGTGGTTTGGTACTGGCCGGGCCTGGGGCCAACGTCCTGACTTTC
NA	TRBJ1-6	TRBV9	TRBD1	CASSVEEGAGSPLHF	TGTGCCAGCAGCGTAGAGGAGGGGGCAGGATCACCCCTCCACTTT
NA	TRBJ2-3	TRBV7-9	NA	CASSERQGGTDTQYF	TGTGCCAGCAGCGAGAGACAGGGAGGAACAGATACGCAGTATTTT
NA	TRBJ2-7	TRBV5-8	TRBD1	CASSPRDRDEQYF	TGTGCCAGCAGCCCACGGGACAGGGACGAGCAGTACTTC
NA	TRBJ2-5	TRBV5-1	TRBD2	CASSQGLAETQYF	TGCGCCAGCAGCCAAGGACTAGCAGAGACCCAGTACTTC
NA	TRBJ1-2	TRBV6-2/TRBV6-3	TRBD1	CASSYSRDSLDYGYTF	TGTGCCAGCAGTTACTCTCGGGACAGCCTTGACTATGGCTACACCTTC
NA	TRBJ2-5	TRBV25-1	TRBD2	CASSLHSGGLGTQYF	TGTGCCAGCAGCCTTCATAGCGGGGGGCTCGGGACCCAGTACTTC
NA	TRBJ2-2	TRBV10-3	NA	CAISVNRGDTGELFF	TGTGCCATCAGTGTTAACCGAGGGGACACCGGGGAGCTGTTTTTT
NA	TRBJ1-5	TRBV11-2	TRBD1	CASSEDRVGNQPQHF	TGTGCCAGCAGCGAGGACAGGGTAGGGAATCAGCCCCAGCATTTT
NA	TRBJ2-7	TRBV9	TRBD1	CASSVDRVAKQYF	TGTGCCAGCAGCGTTGACAGGGTTGCAAAGCAGTACTTC
NA	TRBJ1-4	TRBV25-1	TRBD1	CASSAGTVNEKLFF	TGTGCCAGCAGCGCCGGGACAGTTAATGAAAAACTGTTTTTT
few	TRBJ2-5	TRBV9	TRBD2	CASSVDLAGGGKTQYF	TGTGCCAGCAGCGTAGACCTAGCGGGAGGAGGAAAGACCCAGTACTTC
few	TRBJ1-5	TRBV29-1	NA	CSVADRGNQPQHF	TGCAGCGTTGCAGACAGAGGCAATCAGCCCCAGCATTTT
NA	TRBJ2-1	TRBV6-5	NA	CASGRWSDEQFF	TGTGCCAGCGGGAGGTGGAGTGATGAGCAGTTCTTC
NA	TRBJ2-3	TRBV10-3	NA	CAISGSEADTQYF	TGTGCCATCAGCGGGAGTGAAGCGGATACGCAGTATTTT
NA	TRBJ2-7	TRBV5-4	TRBD1	CASRPQAGTGSSEQYF	TGTGCCAGCAGGCCCCAGGCAGGGACAGGGTCCTCCGAGCAGTACTTC
NA	TRBJ2-5	TRBV3-1/TRBV3-2	NA	CASSQARRETQYF	TGTGCCAGCAGCCAAGCGAGGAGGGAGACCCAGTACTTC
NA	TRBJ2-7	TRBV5-4	TRBD2	CASSRLAGISYEQYF	TGTGCCAGCAGCCGGCTAGCGGGGATCTCCTACGAGCAGTACTTC
once	TRBJ2-6	TRBV30	TRBD1	CAWSVGDRPLVGANVLTF	TGTGCCTGGAGTGTGGGGGACAGACCCCTGGTAGGGGCCAACGTCCTGACTTTC
NA	TRBJ2-3	TRBV29-1	NA	CSVIGAAPGDTQYF	TGCAGCGTTATTGGGGCCGCCCCCGGGGATACGCAGTATTTT
NA	TRBJ1-2	TRBV9	NA	CASSVGQDYGYTF	TGTGCCAGCAGCGTGGGGCAGGACTATGGCTACACCTTC
NA	TRBJ1-1	TRBV4-1	TRBD1	CASSRAKVPTRGVPSTEAFF	TGCGCCAGCAGCCGAGCCAAGGTTCCGACCAGGGGGGTCCCGAGCACTGAAGCTTTCTTT
NA	TRBJ2-7	TRBV5-6	NA	CASSLVVDTYSYEQYF	TGTGCCAGCAGCTTGGTAGTGGATACCTATTCCTACGAGCAGTACTTC
NA	TRBJ1-5	TRBV5-4	NA	CASTKGYSNQPQHF	TGTGCCAGCACCAAAGGGTATAGCAATCAGCCCCAGCATTTT
NA	TRBJ2-7	TRBV3-1/TRBV3-2	NA	CASSQGDAYEQYF	TGTGCCAGCAGCCAAGGGGACGCCTACGAGCAGTACTTC
NA	TRBJ2-7	TRBV10-3	TRBD1	CAISRTGYEQYF	TGTGCCATCAGTCGGACAGGCTACGAGCAGTACTTC
NA	TRBJ1-4	TRBV2	TRBD1	CASTPDRANEKLFF	TGTGCCAGCACCCCGGACAGGGCTAATGAAAAACTGTTTTTT
NA	TRBJ2-7	TRBV13	NA	CASSLGSSSYEQYF	TGTGCCAGCAGCTTGGGTTCGAGCTCCTACGAGCAGTACTTC
NA	TRBJ1-2	TRBV7-3	TRBD1	CASKRSRTGSGYTF	TGTGCCAGCAAACGATCCCGGACAGGGTCTGGCTACACCTTC
NA	TRBJ1-2	TRBV5-1	NA	CASSLDGSPLYGYTF	TGCGCCAGCAGCTTGGACGGGTCCCCCCTCTATGGCTACACCTTC